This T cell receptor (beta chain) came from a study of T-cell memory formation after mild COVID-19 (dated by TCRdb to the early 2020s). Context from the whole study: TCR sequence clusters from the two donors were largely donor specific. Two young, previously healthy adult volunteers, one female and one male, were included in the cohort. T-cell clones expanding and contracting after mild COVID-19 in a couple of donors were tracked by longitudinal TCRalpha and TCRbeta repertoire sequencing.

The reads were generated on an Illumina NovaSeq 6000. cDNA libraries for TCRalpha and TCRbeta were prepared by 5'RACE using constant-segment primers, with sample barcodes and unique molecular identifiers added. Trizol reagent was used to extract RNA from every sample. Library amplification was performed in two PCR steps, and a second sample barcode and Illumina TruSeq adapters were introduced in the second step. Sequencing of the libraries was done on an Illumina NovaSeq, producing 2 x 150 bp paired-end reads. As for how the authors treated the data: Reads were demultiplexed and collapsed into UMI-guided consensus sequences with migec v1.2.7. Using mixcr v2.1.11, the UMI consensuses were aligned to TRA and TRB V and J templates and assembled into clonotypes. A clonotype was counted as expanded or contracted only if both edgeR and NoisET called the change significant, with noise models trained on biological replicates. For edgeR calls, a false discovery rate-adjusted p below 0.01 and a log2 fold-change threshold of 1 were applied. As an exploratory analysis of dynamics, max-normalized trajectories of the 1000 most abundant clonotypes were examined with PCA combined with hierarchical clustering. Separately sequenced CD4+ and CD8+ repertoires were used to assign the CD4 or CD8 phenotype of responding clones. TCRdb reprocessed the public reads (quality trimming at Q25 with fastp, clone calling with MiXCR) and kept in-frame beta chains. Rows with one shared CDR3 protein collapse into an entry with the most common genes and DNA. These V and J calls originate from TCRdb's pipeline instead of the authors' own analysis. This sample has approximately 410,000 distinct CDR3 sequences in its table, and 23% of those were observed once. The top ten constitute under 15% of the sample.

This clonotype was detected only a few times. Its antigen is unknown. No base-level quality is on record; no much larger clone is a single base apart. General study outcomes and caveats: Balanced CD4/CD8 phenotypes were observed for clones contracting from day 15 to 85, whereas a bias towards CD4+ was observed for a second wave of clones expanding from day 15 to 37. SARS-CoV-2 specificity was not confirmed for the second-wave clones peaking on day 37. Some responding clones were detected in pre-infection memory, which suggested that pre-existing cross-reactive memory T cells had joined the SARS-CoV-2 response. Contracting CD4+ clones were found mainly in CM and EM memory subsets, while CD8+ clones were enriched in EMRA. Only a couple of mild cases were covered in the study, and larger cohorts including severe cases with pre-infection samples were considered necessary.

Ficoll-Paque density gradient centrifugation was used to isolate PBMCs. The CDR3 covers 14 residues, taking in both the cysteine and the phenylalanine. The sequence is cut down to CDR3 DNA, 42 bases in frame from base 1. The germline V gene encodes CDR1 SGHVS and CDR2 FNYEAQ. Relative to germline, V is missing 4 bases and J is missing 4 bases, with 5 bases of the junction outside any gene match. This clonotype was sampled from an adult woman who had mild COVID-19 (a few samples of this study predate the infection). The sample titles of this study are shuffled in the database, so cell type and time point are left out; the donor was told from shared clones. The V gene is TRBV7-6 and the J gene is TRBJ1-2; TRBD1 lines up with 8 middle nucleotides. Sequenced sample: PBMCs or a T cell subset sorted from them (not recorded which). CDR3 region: CASSSGQGLYGYTF. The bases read TGTGCCAGCAGCTCAGGACAGGGTCTCTATGGCTACACCTTC.